This T cell receptor beta chain was retrieved from a study of cytomegalovirus exposure and HLA in healthy donors. The germline CDR1 and CDR2 sequences are LNHDA and SQIVND (reference sequence). V dropped 10 bases and J dropped 5 bases, with 15 bases sitting between them. CDR3 length equals 13 residues. Details on this clone: What it binds is unknown.

Study findings and constraints: In an earlier analysis, about 87% or about 30%: the productive usage of most TCR beta V segments. The classifier reportedly diagnosed cytomegalovirus status with high specificity and sensitivity. What a later analysis showed was that several of the most significant clusters appeared linked to common viral pathogens.

PCR amplification relied on 60 Vbeta primers (plus 13 Jbeta primers). Profiling relied on immunoSEQ multiplex PCR, and the TCRdb table lists in-frame clones only, not all of them. The repertoire holds some 150,000 clones, with approximately 84% as singletons. The TCR comes from a woman aged 40 to 50 in good health and CMV-seronegative. The sequenced material came from PBMCs. The chain combines TRBV19 with TRBJ1-5; D unclear. CDR3 nucleotide sequence: TGTGCCACCGGGAGAGGAACCTATCAGCCCCAGCATTTT. Translation: CATGRGTYQPQHF.